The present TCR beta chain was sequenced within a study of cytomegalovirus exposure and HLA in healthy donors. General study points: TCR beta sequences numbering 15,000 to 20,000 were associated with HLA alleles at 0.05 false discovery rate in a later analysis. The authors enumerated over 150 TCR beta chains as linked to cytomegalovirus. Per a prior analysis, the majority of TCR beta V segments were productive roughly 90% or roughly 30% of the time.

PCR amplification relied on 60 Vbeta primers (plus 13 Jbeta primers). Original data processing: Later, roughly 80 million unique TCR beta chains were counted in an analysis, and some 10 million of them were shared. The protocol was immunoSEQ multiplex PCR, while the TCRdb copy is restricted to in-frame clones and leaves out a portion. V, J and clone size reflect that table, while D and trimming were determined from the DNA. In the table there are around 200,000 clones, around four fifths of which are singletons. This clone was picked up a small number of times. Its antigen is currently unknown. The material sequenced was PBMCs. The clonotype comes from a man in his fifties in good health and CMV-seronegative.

CDR3 loop: CASSESIGKGQPQHF. Here the CDR3 DNA reads TGTGCCAGCAGTGAAAGTATCGGGAAAGGTCAGCCCCAGCATTTT. The V gene is TRBV6-1, the J gene TRBJ1-5; D is uncertain. Per germline, CDR1 MNHNS and CDR2 SASEGT. V was cut by 2 bases and J by 6 bases, with 14 bases left in between. The CDR3 is 15 amino acids.